The 19 T cell receptor beta chains listed next were all sequenced from one sample in a study of cytomegalovirus exposure and HLA in healthy donors. Researchers ran the PCR with 60 Vbeta and 13 Jbeta primers. Sequenced by immunoSEQ multiplex PCR; TCRdb stores in-frame clones only, minus some. This sample carries 85,000 to 100,000 clones, roughly three fifths of them seen once, and the ten largest clones take approximately 6%. Sequencing input: PBMCs. The receptors shown here come from a woman aged 30 to 39 in good health and CMV-seronegative.

The chain is built from TRBV11-2 and TRBJ2-2, with D unclear. This CDR3 region has 13 residues. Trimming shortened V by 5 bases and J by 6 bases, and 10 bases separated the two germline ends. Germline CDR1 is SGHAT and CDR2 is FQNNGV. CDR3 amino acids: CASSNRQSGELFF. DNA for the CDR3: TGTGCCAGCAGCAATAGACAATCCGGGGAGCTGTTTTTT. The variable domain in full, completed from reference TRBV11-2 and TRBJ2-2, reads EAGVAQSPRYKIIEKRQSVAFWCNPISGHATLYWYQQILGQGPKLLIQFQNNGVVDDSQLPKDRFSAERLKGVDSTLKIQPAKLEDSAVYLCASSNRQSGELFFGEGSRLTVL.

This chain links TRBV21-1 with TRBJ1-2; TRBD1, the table's D call, lacks a check against the DNA. TRBV21-1 is reported as a pseudogene. The CDR3 has 15 amino acids. The CDR3 DNA sequence: TGTGCCAGCAACCCTACCGACAGGGCCCACTATGGCTACACCTTC. Residues: CASNPTDRAHYGYTF.

The chain employs TRBV28 and TRBJ1-2, with a tentative D call TRBD1 (6 bases). The V gene's germline CDR1 is MDHEN and CDR2 SYDVKM. V was clipped by 2 bases and J by 6 bases, with 10 bases between them. The CDR3 spans 13 residues. CDR3 region: CASSLDAGDGYTF. CDR3 in DNA: TGTGCCAGCAGTTTAGATGCAGGGGATGGCTACACCTTC.

This clone was observed a few times. Other DNA sequences in the same sample also yield this CDR3. The rearrangement links TRBV6-5 to TRBJ1-1, with a tentative D call TRBD1 (6 bases). Trimming pared 0 bases from V and 3 bases from J, leaving 8 bases between. The CDR3 sequence is 14 residues long. CDR1 and CDR2 from the germline V gene are MNHEY and SVGAGI. For the CDR3, the DNA is TGTGCCAGCAGTTACTCTTCAGGGGACACTGAAGCTTTCTTT. Protein sequence: CASSYSSGDTEAFF.

The chain uses TRBV7-6 and TRBJ1-1; 8 nucleotides match TRBD1. This CDR3 region has 15 residues. CDR1 is SGHVS and CDR2 is FNYEAQ in the germline V gene. The V segment lost 0 bases and the J segment 4 bases; nucleotides outside the gene matches: 4. The CDR3: CASSLARQGTTEAFF. The CDR3 nucleotides read TGTGCCAGCAGCTTAGCCCGACAGGGGACCACTGAAGCTTTCTTT.

In DNA, the CDR3 is TGCGCCAGCAGCTTTGTTCAGGGGAACACTGAAGCTTTCTTT. The encoded protein is CASSFVQGNTEAFF. This chain joins TRBV5-1 and TRBJ1-1; TRBD1 might be the D (5 bases). The length of the CDR3 is 14 residues. Germline values: CDR1 SGHRS, CDR2 YFSETQ. The V end was cut by 2 bases, the J end by 1 base, with 9 bases between.

The chain recombines TRBV7-9 with TRBJ2-7; D uncertain. The CDR3 spans 14 residues. The ends were cut back, 5 bases at V and 0 bases at J, with 11 bases in the middle. Germline V gene sequence: CDR1 SEHNR, CDR2 FQNEAQ (reference sequence). The CDR3: CASSAPGDSYEQYF. DNA for the CDR3: TGTGCCAGCAGCGCGCCGGGTGACTCCTACGAGCAGTACTTC.

The V and J genes are TRBV6-5 and TRBJ1-1, with D hard to call. Between the trimmed V and J ends, which lost 6 bases and 0 bases, there was a span of 5 bases. The CDR3 sequence is 12 residues long. The germline gives CDR1 MNHEY, CDR2 SVGAGI. CDR3 coding DNA: TGTGCCAGCAGGGCAGTGAACACTGAAGCTTTCTTT. It encodes CASRAVNTEAFF.

This clone turned up a few times. The V and J genes are TRBV7-2 and TRBJ2-1; 15 nucleotides agree with TRBD2. The length of the CDR3 is 16 residues. Losses at the gene ends were 2 bases for V and 7 bases for J; bases not matched to a gene: 3. The germline gives CDR1 SGHTA, CDR2 FQGNSA. CDR3 bases: TGTGCCAGCAGCTTAATCGGGACTAGCGGGAGGAATGAGCAGTTCTTC. As protein: CASSLIGTSGRNEQFF.

The J gene is TRBJ1-2, the V gene TRBV5-4, with a tentative D call TRBD1 (5 bases). The CDR3 has 14 residues. Germline V gene data show CDR1 as SGHNT and CDR2 as YYREEE (reference sequence). Trimming took off 5 bases at V and 5 bases at J, with 16 bases between the two ends. The CDR3 here is CASRRWGQLYGYTF. The CDR3 bases are TGTGCCAGCAGGAGGTGGGGCCAACTATATGGCTACACCTTC.

The chain employs TRBV9 and TRBJ1-3, with 7 bases that match TRBD1. Losses at the gene ends were 4 bases for V and 0 bases for J; bases not matched to a gene: 7. The CDR3 has 16 residues. CDR1 is SGDLS, CDR2 YYNGEE, per germline. DNA for the CDR3: TGTGCCAGCAGCACCGGGACAGTCTTCTCTGGAAACACCATATATTTT. Its translation: CASSTGTVFSGNTIYF.

The chain joins TRBV2 to TRBJ2-1; D gene unclear. Trimming removed 7 bases from V and 0 bases from J, with 10 bases in between. Germline-derived CDR1 and CDR2 are SNHLY and FYNNEI. The CDR3 is 14 residues long. The CDR3 loop is CASIPDNSYNEQFF. CDR3 nucleotides: TGTGCCAGCATCCCCGACAACTCCTACAATGAGCAGTTCTTC. The variable domain in full, completed from reference TRBV2 and TRBJ2-1, reads EPEVTQTPSHQVTQMGQEVILRCVPISNHLYFYWYRQILGQKVEFLVSFYNNEISEKSEIFDDQFSVERPDGSNFTLKIRSTKLEDSAMYFCASIPDNSYNEQFFGPGTRLTVL.

The chain joins TRBV19 to TRBJ2-7; 7 bases map to TRBD1. The CDR3 has 15 amino acids. The J segment lost 4 bases and the V segment lost 6 bases, leaving 12 bases of the junction unmatched. Germline loops: CDR1 LNHDA, CDR2 SQIVND (reference sequence). CDR3 sequence: CASSLSPGQSYEQYF. As DNA, the CDR3 is TGTGCCAGTAGCCTAAGCCCGGGACAGTCATACGAGCAGTACTTC.

The gene calls are TRBV9 and TRBJ1-2, with 9 bases fitting TRBD1. The CDR3 is 15 amino acids. Trimming at V came to 3 bases and at J to 5 bases, leaving 8 bases not matched to a gene. Germline CDR1 is SGDLS and CDR2 is YYNGEE. CDR3 coding DNA: TGTGCCAGCAGCGCCCCCGGGACAGGGATTTATGGCTACACCTTC. This gives the protein CASSAPGTGIYGYTF.

The CDR3 reads CASSPGGLSGEYYGYTF. The CDR3 bases are TGTGCCAGCAGCCCCGGCGGGCTATCGGGGGAATACTATGGCTACACCTTC. The gene calls are TRBV14 and TRBJ1-2, with D possibly matching TRBD1 (5 bases). Trimming shortened V by 4 bases and J by 3 bases, and 21 bases separated the two germline ends. Germline loops: CDR1 SGHDN, CDR2 FVKESK. The CDR3 covers 17 residues.

The chain couples TRBV7-9 to TRBJ1-1; D is unresolved. The CDR3 is made up of 16 amino acids. Trimming took 3 bases from V and 4 from J, leaving 18 bases between them. Germline V gives CDR1 SEHNR, CDR2 FQNEAQ (reference sequence). The CDR3: CASSLVGRGPSTEAFF. CDR3 DNA sequence: TGTGCCAGCAGCTTGGTAGGTCGGGGTCCTTCCACTGAAGCTTTCTTT.

The chain is built from TRBV5-6 and TRBJ2-2; D is uncertain. The CDR3 consists of 12 residues. V lost 3 bases and J lost 6, with 6 bases in between. Germline assignment: CDR1 SGHDT and CDR2 YYEEEE. The CDR3 sequence: CASSWSPGELFF. The CDR3 DNA follows: TGTGCCAGCAGCTGGAGTCCCGGGGAGCTGTTTTTT.

This clone was observed a few times. V gene TRBV28 combines with J gene TRBJ1-1, with TRBD1 identical over 7 bases. Germline-derived CDR1 and CDR2 are MDHEN and SYDVKM. CDR3 length equals 12 residues. The trim removed 8 bases at V and 2 bases at J, leaving 2 bases unmatched. CDR3 bases: TGTGCCAGCGGGACAGCCAACACTGAAGCTTTCTTT. Encoded protein: CASGTANTEAFF. Variable domain in full (rest from reference TRBV28 and TRBJ1-1): DVKVTQSSRYLVKRTGEKVFLECVQDMDHENMFWYRQDPGLGLRLIYFSYDVKMKEKGDIPEGYSVSREKKERFSLILESASTNQTSMYLCASGTANTEAFFGQGTRLTVV.

The V and J genes are TRBV6-5 and TRBJ1-1, with a weak D call TRBD1 (5 bases). This CDR3 comprises 13 residues. The germline V and J ends were trimmed by 2 bases and 5 bases, with 9 bases remaining between them. Germline V gene lookup returns CDR1 MNHEY and CDR2 SVGAGI. The CDR3 sequence is CASSYRAGTEAFF. The CDR3 coding sequence is TGTGCCAGCAGTTACAGGGCAGGGACTGAAGCTTTCTTT.